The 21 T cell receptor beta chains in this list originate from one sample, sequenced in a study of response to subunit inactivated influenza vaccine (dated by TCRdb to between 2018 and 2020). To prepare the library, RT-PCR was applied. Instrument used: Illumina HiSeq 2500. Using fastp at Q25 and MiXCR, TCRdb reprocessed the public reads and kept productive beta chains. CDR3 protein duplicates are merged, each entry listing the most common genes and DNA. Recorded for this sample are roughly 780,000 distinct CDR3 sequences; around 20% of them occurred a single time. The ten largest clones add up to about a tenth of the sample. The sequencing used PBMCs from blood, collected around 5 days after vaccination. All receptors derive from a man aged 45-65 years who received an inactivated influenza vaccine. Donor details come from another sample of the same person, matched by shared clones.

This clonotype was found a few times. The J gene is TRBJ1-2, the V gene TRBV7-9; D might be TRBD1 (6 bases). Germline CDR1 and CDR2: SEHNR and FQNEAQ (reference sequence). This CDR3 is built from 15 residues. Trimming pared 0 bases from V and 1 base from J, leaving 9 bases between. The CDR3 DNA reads TGTGCCAGCAGCTTAGCCGACAGGATTAACTATGGCTACACCTTC. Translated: CASSLADRINYGYTF.

The CDR3 sequence: CASSPRSTRPSTDTQYF. DNA for the CDR3: TGTGCCAGCAGCCCAAGGAGTACACGCCCTAGCACAGATACGCAGTATTTT. This sequence joins TRBV4-2 and TRBJ2-3, with D unclear. Trimming left V 4 bases short and J 0 bases short, with 17 bases between. Germline V lookup: CDR1 LGHNA, CDR2 YNFKEQ. The CDR3 covers 17 residues.

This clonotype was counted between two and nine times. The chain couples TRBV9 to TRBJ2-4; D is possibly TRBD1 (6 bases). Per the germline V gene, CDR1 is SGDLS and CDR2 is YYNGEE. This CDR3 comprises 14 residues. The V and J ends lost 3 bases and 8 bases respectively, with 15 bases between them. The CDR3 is CASSDTRGADIQYF. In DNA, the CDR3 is TGTGCCAGCAGCGATACCAGGGGAGCGGACATTCAGTACTTC.

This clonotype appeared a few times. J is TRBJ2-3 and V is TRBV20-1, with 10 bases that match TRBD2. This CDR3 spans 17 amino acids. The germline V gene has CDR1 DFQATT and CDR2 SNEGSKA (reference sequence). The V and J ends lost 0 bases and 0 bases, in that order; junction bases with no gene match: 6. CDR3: CSARDYPSGSSTDTQYF. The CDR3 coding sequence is TGCAGTGCTAGAGATTATCCTAGCGGGAGTAGCACAGATACGCAGTATTTT.

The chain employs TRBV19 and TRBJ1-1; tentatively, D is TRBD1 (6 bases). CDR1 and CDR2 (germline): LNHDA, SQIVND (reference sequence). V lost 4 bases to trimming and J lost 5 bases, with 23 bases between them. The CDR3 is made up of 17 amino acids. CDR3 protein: CASSTRGVTGWSTEAFF. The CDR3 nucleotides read TGTGCCAGTAGTACAAGAGGCGTAACAGGGTGGAGTACTGAAGCTTTCTTT.

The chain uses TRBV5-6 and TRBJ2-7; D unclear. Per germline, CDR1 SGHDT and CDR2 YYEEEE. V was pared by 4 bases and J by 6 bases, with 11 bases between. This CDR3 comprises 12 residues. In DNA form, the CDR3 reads TGTGCCAGCAGCCACCCTGGAGCCGAGCAGTACTTC. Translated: CASSHPGAEQYF.

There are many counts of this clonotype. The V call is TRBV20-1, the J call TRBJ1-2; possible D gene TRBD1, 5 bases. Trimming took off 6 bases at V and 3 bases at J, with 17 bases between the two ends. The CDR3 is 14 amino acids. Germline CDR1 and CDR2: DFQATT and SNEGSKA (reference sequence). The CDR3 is CSASVGDGHYGYTF. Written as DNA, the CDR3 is TGCAGTGCCTCCGTGGGGGACGGGCACTATGGCTACACCTTC.

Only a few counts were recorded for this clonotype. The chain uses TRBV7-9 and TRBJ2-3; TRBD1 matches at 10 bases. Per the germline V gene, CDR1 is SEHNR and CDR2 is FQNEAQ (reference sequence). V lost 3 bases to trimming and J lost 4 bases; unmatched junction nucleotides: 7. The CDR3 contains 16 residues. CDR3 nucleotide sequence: TGTGCCAGCAGCTTGGGGACAGGGGATTCCGCAGATACGCAGTATTTT. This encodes CASSLGTGDSADTQYF.

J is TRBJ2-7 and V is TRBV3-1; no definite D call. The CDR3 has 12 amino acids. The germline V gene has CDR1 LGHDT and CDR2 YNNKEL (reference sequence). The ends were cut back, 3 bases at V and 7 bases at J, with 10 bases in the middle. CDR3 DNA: TGTGCCAGCAGCCAGCCCCCGCGGGAGCAGTACTTC. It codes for CASSQPPREQYF.

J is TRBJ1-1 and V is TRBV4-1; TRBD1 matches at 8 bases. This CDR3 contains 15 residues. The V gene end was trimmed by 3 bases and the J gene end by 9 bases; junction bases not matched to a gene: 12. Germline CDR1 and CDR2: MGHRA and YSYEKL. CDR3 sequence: CASSHAGGAGEKAFF. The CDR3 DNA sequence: TGCGCCAGCAGCCATGCAGGGGGCGCGGGGGAAAAAGCTTTCTTT.

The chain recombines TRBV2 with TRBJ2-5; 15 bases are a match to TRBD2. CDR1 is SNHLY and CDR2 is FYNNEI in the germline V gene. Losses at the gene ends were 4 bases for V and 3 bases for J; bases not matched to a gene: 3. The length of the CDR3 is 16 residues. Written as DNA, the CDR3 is TGTGCCAGCAGTGGTGGACTAGCGGGAGGGGAAGAGACCCAGTACTTC. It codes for CASSGGLAGGEETQYF.

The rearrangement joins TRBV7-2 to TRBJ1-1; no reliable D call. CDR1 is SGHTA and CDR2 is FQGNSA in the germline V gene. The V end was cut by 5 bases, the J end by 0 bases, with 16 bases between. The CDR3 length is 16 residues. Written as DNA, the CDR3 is TGTGCCAGCAGCGGACGTGTAGGAGTAGTGAACACTGAAGCTTTCTTT. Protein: CASSGRVGVVNTEAFF.

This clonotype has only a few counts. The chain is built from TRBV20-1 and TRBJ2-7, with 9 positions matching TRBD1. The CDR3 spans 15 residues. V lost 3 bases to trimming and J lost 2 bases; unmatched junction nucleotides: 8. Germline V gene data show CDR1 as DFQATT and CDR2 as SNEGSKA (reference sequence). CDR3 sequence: CSARVPGTGPYEQYF. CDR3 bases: TGCAGTGCTAGGGTACCCGGGACAGGGCCCTACGAGCAGTACTTC.

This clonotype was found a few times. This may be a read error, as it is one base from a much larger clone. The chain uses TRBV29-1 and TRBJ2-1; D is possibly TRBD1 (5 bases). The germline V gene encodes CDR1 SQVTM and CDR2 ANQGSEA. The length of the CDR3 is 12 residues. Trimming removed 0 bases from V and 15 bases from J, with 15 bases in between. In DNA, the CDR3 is TGCAGCGTTGAAGATAGCAGGGTGGGTCCGTTCTTC. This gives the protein CSVEDSRVGPFF.

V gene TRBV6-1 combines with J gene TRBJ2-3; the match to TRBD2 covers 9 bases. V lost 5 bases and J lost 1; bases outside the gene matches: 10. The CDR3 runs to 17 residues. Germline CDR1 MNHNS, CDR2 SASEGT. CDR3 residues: CASSPPGLAARTDTQYF. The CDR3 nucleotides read TGTGCCAGCAGTCCTCCGGGACTAGCCGCTCGCACAGATACGCAGTATTTT.

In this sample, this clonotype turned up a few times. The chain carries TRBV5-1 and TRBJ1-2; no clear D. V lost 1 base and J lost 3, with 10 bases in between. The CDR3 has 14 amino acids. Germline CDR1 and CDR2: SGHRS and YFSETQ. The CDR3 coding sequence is TGCGCCAGCAGCTTGTCCGGGGTGGACTATGGCTACACCTTC. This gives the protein CASSLSGVDYGYTF. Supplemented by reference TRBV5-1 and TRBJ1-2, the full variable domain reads KAGVTQTPRYLIKTRGQQVTLSCSPISGHRSVSWYQQTPGQGLQFLFEYFSETQRNKGNFPGRFSGRQFSNSRSEMNVSTLELGDSALYLCASSLSGVDYGYTFGSGTRLTVV.

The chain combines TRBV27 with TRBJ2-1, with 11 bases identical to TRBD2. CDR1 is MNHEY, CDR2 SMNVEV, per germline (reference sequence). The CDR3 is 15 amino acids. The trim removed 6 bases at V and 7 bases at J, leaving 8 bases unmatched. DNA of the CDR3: TGTGCCAGCAGCTTGGGACTAGCGGCTACAAATGAGCAGTTCTTC. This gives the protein CASSLGLAATNEQFF.

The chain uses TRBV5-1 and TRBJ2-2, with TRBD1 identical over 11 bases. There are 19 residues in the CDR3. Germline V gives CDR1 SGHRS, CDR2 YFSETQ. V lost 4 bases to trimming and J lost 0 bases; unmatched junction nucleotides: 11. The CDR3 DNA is TGCGCCAGCAGCCCCAAGGACAGGGGGCTCCTCCCGAACACCGGGGAGCTGTTTTTT. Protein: CASSPKDRGLLPNTGELFF. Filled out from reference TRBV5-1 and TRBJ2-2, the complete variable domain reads KAGVTQTPRYLIKTRGQQVTLSCSPISGHRSVSWYQQTPGQGLQFLFEYFSETQRNKGNFPGRFSGRQFSNSRSEMNVSTLELGDSALYLCASSPKDRGLLPNTGELFFGEGSRLTVL.

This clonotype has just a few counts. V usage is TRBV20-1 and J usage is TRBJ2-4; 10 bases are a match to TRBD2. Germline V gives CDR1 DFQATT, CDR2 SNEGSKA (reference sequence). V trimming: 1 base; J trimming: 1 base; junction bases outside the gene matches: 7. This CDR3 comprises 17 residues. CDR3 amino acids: CSARVVTSGVAKNIQYF. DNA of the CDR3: TGCAGTGCTAGAGTGGTCACTAGCGGGGTGGCCAAAAACATTCAGTACTTC.

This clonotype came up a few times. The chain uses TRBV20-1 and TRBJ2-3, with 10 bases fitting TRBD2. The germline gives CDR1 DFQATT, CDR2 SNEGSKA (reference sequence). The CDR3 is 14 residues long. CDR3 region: CAPLAGGGTDTQYF. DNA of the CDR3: TGCGCACCCTTAGCGGGGGGAGGTACAGATACGCAGTATTTT.

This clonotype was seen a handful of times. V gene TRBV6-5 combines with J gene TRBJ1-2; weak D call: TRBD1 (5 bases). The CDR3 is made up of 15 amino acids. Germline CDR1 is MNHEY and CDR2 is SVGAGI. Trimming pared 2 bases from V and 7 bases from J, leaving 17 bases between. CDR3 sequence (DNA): TGTGCCAGCAGTTACACTCGGGGGGTTGGGGTTGGCTACACCTTC. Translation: CASSYTRGVGVGYTF.